This T cell receptor (beta chain) was identified during a study of blood T cells in healthy people across ages. The germline V gene encodes CDR1 SNHLY and CDR2 FYNNEI. This CDR3 region has 17 residues. A second PCR of 7 to 11 cycles used a sample-barcoded 5' primer and a J-beta primer mix. TCRdb reprocessed the 5' RACE reads via MiXCR and lists one record per CDR3 protein. Of about 840,000 distinct CDR3 sequences in the sample, about 27% were seen once. The sample also formed part of further work on T cells of mothers and their children. That study reports: With unrelated pairs as the comparison, related mother-child pairs had a slightly higher overlap that was not significant.

The sample comprised blood. The TCR comes from a woman aged 35 to 49 in good health. This sequence joins TRBV2 and TRBJ2-4, with TRBD2 matching 9 bases. The DNA end lines up better with TRBJ2-7; the J call may be wrong. The CDR3 nucleotides are TGTGCCAGCAGTGAAAGGGGTTTTGCGGGGGGGAGTTACGAGCAGTACTTC. This sequence encodes CASSERGFAGGSYEQYF.